This T cell receptor (beta chain) came from a study of T cells after yellow fever vaccination. Study results and caveats: The booster response re-showed most primary clones: more than 95% CD4, around 85% CD8.

The germline V gene has CDR1 ENHRY and CDR2 SYGVKD. Trimming removed 4 bases from V and 7 bases from J; junction bases left unmatched: 7. The CDR3 has 15 residues. This clonotype has a count of ten or more. Its target is not known. They built TCR cDNA with 5'RACE template switching, a step that put in a universal primer site and UMIs. TCRdb re-derived calls from the 5' RACE reads in MiXCR, one entry per CDR3 protein. The sample consists of about 210,000 distinct CDR3 sequences, 6.7% of them appearing once. The clonotype comes from a man aged 25 to 45 who received the YFV17D yellow fever vaccine. Material: CD4+ T cells sorted from PBMCs, obtained on the day of the yellow fever booster vaccination. This rearrangement joins TRBV10-3 to TRBJ2-7; 13 bases are a match to TRBD2. CDR3 nucleotides: TGTGCCATCAGTGGGGGGACTAGCGGGACGGAAGAGCAGTACTTC. Translation: CAISGGTSGTEEQYF.